The clone carrying this TCR beta chain is a singleton in its sample. This sample was included in a study of blood T cell repertoires in COVID-19. The ends lost 4 bases at V and 8 bases at J; junction bases unmatched: 8. This CDR3 is 15 amino acids long. Germline V gene data show CDR1 as MDHEN and CDR2 as SYDVKM. TCRdb's copy holds only in-frame clones and misses some; the assay was immunoSEQ multiplex PCR. Of 200,000 to 250,000 clones in the sample, roughly 85% were seen once. This sequence was found in a man in his forties or fifties who had recovered from COVID-19. The rearrangement uses TRBV28 and TRBJ1-4; 9 bases align to TRBD1. Source material: peripheral blood. CDR3 amino acids: CASSSSGTGREKLFF. The CDR3 DNA sequence: TGTGCCAGCAGTTCCTCCGGGACAGGGAGGGAAAAACTGTTTTTT.